Reported below is one T cell receptor (beta chain). Its specificity is unknown. Profiled with immunoSEQ multiplex PCR; TCRdb holds only in-frame clones, not every one. Altogether about 61,000 clones are present, less than 85% being singletons, with the ten largest covering less than 0.6%. The entry originates in a study of OX40 agonist ivuxolimab in advanced cancers. Trimming removed 3 bases from V and 2 bases from J; junction bases left unmatched: 4. Germline CDR1 SGHDT, CDR2 YYEEEE. The CDR3 totals 15 residues. Study results and limitations: Certain nonresponders additionally had low normalized T-cell clonal expansion. Average numbers of expanded clones were greater in CD8+ T cells than in CD4+.

Enrollment shut out patients with autoimmune disease history or systemic immunosuppression. This sequence originates from an adult with an advanced solid tumor such as melanoma, head and neck, liver or kidney cancer. The chain carries TRBV5-6 and TRBJ2-2, with TRBD2 matching 7 bases. The sample here was CD4+ or CD8+ T cells sorted from blood, taken in a trial of the OX40 agonist ivuxolimab. The CDR3 nucleotides read TGTGCCAGCAGCTGGGACTACGGCAACACCGGGGAGCTGTTTTTT. Amino acids: CASSWDYGNTGELFF.